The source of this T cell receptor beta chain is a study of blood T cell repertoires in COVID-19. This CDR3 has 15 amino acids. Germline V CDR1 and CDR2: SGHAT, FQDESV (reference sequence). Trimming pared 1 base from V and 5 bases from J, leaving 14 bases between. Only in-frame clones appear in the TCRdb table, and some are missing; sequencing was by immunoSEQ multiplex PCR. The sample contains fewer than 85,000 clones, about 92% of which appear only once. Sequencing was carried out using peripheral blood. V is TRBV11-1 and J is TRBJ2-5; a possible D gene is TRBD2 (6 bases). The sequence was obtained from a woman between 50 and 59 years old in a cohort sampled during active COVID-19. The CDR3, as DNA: TGTGCCAGCAGCTTAGTCCCGGGAGTGGCGGAGACCCAGTACTTC. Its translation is CASSLVPGVAETQYF.